This T cell receptor beta chain was documented in a study of regulatory T cells in long-lasting Graves disease. Relying on iRepertoire HTBI primers and Arm-PCR of CDR3 regions, the team built TCR beta libraries. TCRdb reprocessed the multiplex PCR reads via MiXCR and lists one record per CDR3 protein. The sample lists 500,000 or so distinct CDR3 sequences, around 15% occurring once. Time point described: newly diagnosed GD, antithyroid drugs for less than 3 months. With RNA extracted from PBMCs as input, the TCR library was made. The table lists this clonotype with many counts. These same records also appear under a second study, on T cells in Graves' hyperthyroidism and ophthalmopathy. That paper notes: Using the HTBI primer set, a first-round RT-PCR was run on the TCR CDR3.

Sequences were derived from peripheral blood mononuclear cells (PBMCs), sampled at new diagnosis, from a patient treated with antithyroid drugs. This receptor was taken from a man aged 40-49 years with Graves disease.

The chain's CDR3 is CASSPTGTGGREQYF. CDR3 nucleotide sequence: TGTGCCAGCTCACCGACCGGGACAGGGGGTCGCGAGCAGTACTTC. J is TRBJ2-7 and V is TRBV18, with 11 bases fitting TRBD1. The CDR3 totals 15 residues. The junction had 7 bases not matched to a gene; V was cut back by 3 bases and J by 6 bases. Germline V gene data show CDR1 as KGHSH and CDR2 as LQKENI.